The sequence of this T cell receptor (beta chain) was determined in a study of CD8+ T cells in alopecia areata. Study in general: The tofacitinib course ran for 6 to 18 months and was followed by 6 months off drug. Study-wide results and limits: Sharing of TCR sequences between patients (possibly for HLA-related reasons) was less clear than in mice.

Germline V gives CDR1 LNHNV, CDR2 YYDKDF (reference sequence). The CDR3 covers 14 residues. V shed 1 base and J shed 3 bases, with 8 bases lying between them. Specified treatment: oral pan-JAK inhibitor, 5-10 mg twice daily. Extraction of RNA preceded its reverse transcription into cDNA, which served as the sequencing template. Assay used: immunoSEQ multiplex PCR; TCRdb lists only in-frame clones, some missing. The table lists some 190,000 clones, around 56% of them singletons. Points on this clone: Its specificity is unknown. In the same sample, other DNA sequences code for this CDR3.

Source: CD4+ T cells sorted from blood, taken at week 4, from a patient treated with tofacitinib. This chain uses TRBV15 with TRBJ2-3; possibly TRBD2 for D (6 bases). This TCR was recovered from a human donor with alopecia areata. The CDR3 coding sequence is TGTGCCACCAGCAGAGGTGGGGGGACAGATACGCAGTATTTT. It specifies CATSRGGGTDTQYF.